Following are 25 T cell receptor beta chains from one sample sequenced in a study of control samples from healthy donors and cancer patients. Generated by immunoSEQ multiplex PCR, the TCRdb table keeps only in-frame clones and is missing some. The sample holds over 80,000 clones, approximately 82% seen once. The sequenced material came from blood. Every receptor here comes from a man in his fifties or sixties in good health.

The chain couples TRBV7-2 to TRBJ1-1; D unresolved. V was trimmed by 2 bases and J by 0 bases, leaving 4 bases between them. CDR1 SGHTA and CDR2 FQGNSA come from the germline V gene. The CDR3 is 13 amino acids. Here the CDR3 DNA reads TGTGCCAGCAGCTTATATATGAACACTGAAGCTTTCTTT. Amino acids: CASSLYMNTEAFF.

V usage is TRBV9 and J usage is TRBJ1-1; D not certain. Germline lookup yields CDR1 SGDLS and CDR2 YYNGEE. V was pared by 3 bases and J by 1 base, with 10 bases between. This CDR3 comprises 14 residues. The CDR3 DNA follows: TGTGCCAGCAGCGCCGGACCGACGAACACTGAAGCTTTCTTT. Its protein is CASSAGPTNTEAFF.

V usage is TRBV5-6 and J usage is TRBJ1-3, with no clear D. Germline lookup yields CDR1 SGHDT and CDR2 YYEEEE. The CDR3 length is 13 residues. V was cut by 7 bases and J by 0 bases, with 8 bases left in between. The CDR3 region has the DNA TGTGCCAGCCGCGACTACTCTGGAAACACCATATATTTT. It is translated as CASRDYSGNTIYF.

This clone was observed a few times. The chain uses TRBV6-2 or TRBV6-3 and TRBJ2-7; TRBD2 matches at 10 bases. The CDR3 runs to 14 residues. CDR1 is MNHEY and CDR2 is SVGEGT in the germline V gene. The ends lost 6 bases at V and 7 bases at J; junction bases unmatched: 9. CDR3: CASSAAGGPWEQYF. The DNA for the CDR3 is TGTGCCAGCAGCGCAGCGGGAGGGCCGTGGGAGCAGTACTTC.

The chain joins TRBV5-1 to TRBJ2-1; 10 positions agree with TRBD2. CDR3 length: 15 residues. Germline CDR1 is SGHRS and CDR2 is YFSETQ. J gave up 9 bases and V 4 bases, and 10 bases lay outside the gene matches. In nucleotides, the CDR3 is TGCGCCAGCAGCCTCGAATTCTCTAGCGGGGGTGAGCAGTTCTTC. Translation gives CASSLEFSSGGEQFF.

This clone has at least ten counts. The chain recombines TRBV7-3 with TRBJ2-2; D might be TRBD1 (5 bases). The CDR3 sequence is 14 residues long. Trimming shortened V by 3 bases and J by 4 bases, and 9 bases separated the two germline ends. Germline values: CDR1 SGHTA, CDR2 FQGTGA. CDR3 DNA sequence: TGTGCCAGCAGCTTCCAGGGAAGCACCGGGGAGCTGTTTTTT. It yields the protein CASSFQGSTGELFF. Supplemented by reference TRBV7-3 and TRBJ2-2, the full variable domain reads GAGVSQTPSNKVTEKGKYVELRCDPISGHTALYWYRQSLGQGPEFLIYFQGTGAADDSGLPNDRFFAVRPEGSVSTLKIQRTERGDSAVYLCASSFQGSTGELFFGEGSRLTVL.

The chain joins TRBV11-3 to TRBJ1-6; no clear D gene. This CDR3 comprises 16 residues. Looked up from germline, CDR1 is SGHNT and CDR2 is YENEEA. V was cut by 5 bases and J by 9 bases, with 20 bases left in between. CDR3 DNA: TGTGCCAGCAGCCCAAGTCCGGGCGCGATGGCTTCACCCCTCCACTTT. This codes for CASSPSPGAMASPLHF.

This clone occurred once. The genes are TRBV28 and TRBJ2-7; D remains ambiguous. CDR1 and CDR2 from the germline V gene are MDHEN and SYDVKM. The CDR3 consists of 16 residues. V lost 3 bases and J lost 0, with 15 bases in between. DNA of the CDR3: TGTGCCAGCAGTTTGCACCTCGGGTTCCTCTCCTACGAGCAGTACTTC. The encoded protein is CASSLHLGFLSYEQYF.

This clone has just one count. The genes are TRBV30 and TRBJ2-7; maybe TRBD1 (5 bases). V was trimmed by 1 base and J by 3 bases, leaving 16 bases between them. CDR3 length: 15 amino acids. Germline lookup yields CDR1 GTSNPN and CDR2 SVGIG (reference sequence). CDR3 loop: CAWSGGRTRSYEQYF. CDR3 nucleotide sequence: TGTGCCTGGAGTGGGGGCAGAACTCGTAGCTACGAGCAGTACTTC.

The V call is TRBV9, the J call TRBJ1-6; D remains ambiguous. V lost 3 bases, J lost 11 bases, and 15 bases lay in between. This CDR3 has 14 amino acids. Germline assignment: CDR1 SGDLS and CDR2 YYNGEE. The CDR3 sequence: CASSGAHRGTPLHF. CDR3 sequence (DNA): TGTGCCAGCAGCGGGGCCCACCGCGGAACACCCCTCCACTTT.

The chain joins TRBV12-3 or TRBV12-4 to TRBJ1-2; possibly TRBD1 for D (6 bases). The length of the CDR3 is 13 residues. Trimming removed 8 bases at V and 4 bases at J, with 14 bases between. CDR3 sequence reads: CASLQGRAYGYTF. In DNA, the CDR3 is TGTGCCAGCCTACAGGGTAGGGCCTATGGCTACACCTTC.

This clone was detected only once. This chain uses TRBV30 with TRBJ1-1; 8 bases align to TRBD1. Germline lookup yields CDR1 GTSNPN and CDR2 SVGIG (reference sequence). CDR3 size: 15 residues. Trimming at V came to 0 bases and at J to 5 bases, leaving 8 bases not matched to a gene. Here the CDR3 DNA reads TGTGCCTGGAGTGTAAGGTCCTACAGGGGGACTGAAGCTTTCTTT. Translation gives CAWSVRSYRGTEAFF.

This clone was counted a single time. The rearrangement uses TRBV18 and TRBJ2-1; 9 bases are a match to TRBD2. CDR3 length: 14 amino acids. V dropped 2 bases and J dropped 6; count of bases not matched to a gene: 2. Germline lookup yields CDR1 KGHSH and CDR2 LQKENI. DNA for the CDR3: TGTGCCAGCTCACCATTACTAGCGGGCAATGAGCAGTTCTTC. It translates to CASSPLLAGNEQFF.

In DNA form, the CDR3 reads TGCGCCAGCAGCCTTTCCGGGACAGGGAGTCAGCCCCAGCATTTT. This encodes CASSLSGTGSQPQHF. This chain connects TRBV4-1 to TRBJ1-5; TRBD1 agrees at 9 bases. The CDR3 is 15 residues long. In germline, CDR1 is MGHRA, CDR2 YSYEKL. V lost 4 bases to trimming and J lost 6 bases; unmatched junction nucleotides: 7.

The CDR3 bases are TGTGCCAGTCTACCGGGACAGATATTCACCGGGGAGCTGTTTTTT. This encodes CASLPGQIFTGELFF. V usage is TRBV6-6 and J usage is TRBJ2-2; 7 nucleotides match TRBD1. Germline assignment: CDR1 MNHNY and CDR2 SVGAGI (reference sequence). CDR3 size: 15 residues. V shed 9 bases, J shed 4 bases, and the junction held 11 bases outside the gene matches.

The chain links TRBV19 to TRBJ1-4, with TRBD1 as a possible D gene (5 bases). Per germline, CDR1 LNHDA and CDR2 SQIVND (reference sequence). The CDR3 is 14 residues long. V dropped 2 bases and J dropped 7 bases, with 11 bases sitting between them. This CDR3 is CASSINQGSEKLFF. The CDR3 region has the DNA TGTGCCAGTAGTATAAATCAGGGCAGTGAAAAACTGTTTTTT.

The chain carries TRBV6-5 and TRBJ1-6; D remains ambiguous. In germline, CDR1 is MNHEY, CDR2 SVGAGI. The V and J ends lost 4 bases and 5 bases respectively, with 9 bases between them. The CDR3 totals 14 residues. CDR3 residues: CASSFNSDNSPLHF. The CDR3 DNA reads TGTGCCAGCAGTTTCAATTCCGATAATTCACCCCTCCACTTT.

The table lists this clone with a few counts. The J gene is TRBJ2-7, the V gene TRBV2, with D perhaps TRBD1 (6 bases). V lost 3 bases, J lost 4 bases, and 16 bases lay in between. From germline, CDR1 is SNHLY and CDR2 FYNNEI. CDR3 length equals 15 residues. CDR3 sequence reads: CASSDEGGVQYEQYF. CDR3 coding DNA: TGTGCCAGCAGTGACGAAGGGGGTGTACAATACGAGCAGTACTTC. Full variable domain (remainder filled in from reference TRBV2 and TRBJ2-7): EPEVTQTPSHQVTQMGQEVILRCVPISNHLYFYWYRQILGQKVEFLVSFYNNEISEKSEIFDDQFSVERPDGSNFTLKIRSTKLEDSAMYFCASSDEGGVQYEQYFGPGTRLTVT.

The V and J genes are TRBV10-2 and TRBJ1-6; D may be TRBD1 (5 bases). This CDR3 is built from 15 residues. With 6 bases removed from V and 8 bases from J, the gap between germline ends came to 17 bases. CDR1 and CDR2 (germline): WSHSY, SAAADI. The CDR3 is CASRETRTGDSPLHF. The CDR3, as DNA: TGCGCCAGCAGGGAAACACGGACGGGGGATTCACCCCTCCACTTT.

The chain joins TRBV19 to TRBJ2-7, with 12 bases aligning to TRBD2. V shed 4 bases, J shed 9 bases, and the junction held 10 bases outside the gene matches. CDR3 length: 15 amino acids. CDR1 is LNHDA and CDR2 is SQIVND in the germline V gene (reference sequence). CDR3 DNA: TGTGCCAGTAGTAACCGACTAGCGGGAGATGTAAGGCAGTACTTC. Translating gives CASSNRLAGDVRQYF.

V and J are TRBV7-9 and TRBJ2-1; 7 bases agree with TRBD1. With 4 bases clipped from V and 6 bases from J, the junction kept 3 bases outside the gene matches. Germline CDR1 reads SEHNR; CDR2 reads FQNEAQ (reference sequence). The CDR3 spans 13 residues. CDR3 nucleotides: TGTGCCAGCAGCTCCTACAGGGGCAATGAGCAGTTCTTC. Amino acids: CASSSYRGNEQFF.

The genes are TRBV5-4 and TRBJ2-2; D gene unclear. The germline V and J ends were trimmed by 2 bases and 0 bases, with 5 bases remaining between them. Germline CDR1 is SGHNT and CDR2 is YYREEE (reference sequence). This CDR3 is built from 14 residues. The CDR3 region is CASSLIANTGELFF. The DNA for the CDR3 is TGTGCCAGCAGCTTAATCGCGAACACCGGGGAGCTGTTTTTT.

The genes are TRBV5-4 and TRBJ2-3; D is perhaps TRBD1 or TRBD2 (5 bases each). V was trimmed by 5 bases and J by 1 base, leaving 11 bases between them. Per the germline V gene, CDR1 is SGHNT and CDR2 is YYREEE (reference sequence). The CDR3 covers 14 residues. The CDR3: CASRNQGGTDTQYF. For the CDR3, the DNA is TGTGCCAGCAGGAACCAGGGAGGCACAGATACGCAGTATTTT.

The gene calls are TRBV5-3 and TRBJ2-7; D gene unclear. TRBV5-3 is identified as an open reading frame with a role that is uncertain. V was shortened by 4 bases and J by 1 base, with 15 bases between the two germline ends. This CDR3 spans 15 amino acids. The CDR3 protein is CARSPRRHRSYEQYF. The CDR3 DNA follows: TGTGCCAGAAGCCCACGGCGGCACCGTTCCTACGAGCAGTACTTC.

The chain has TRBV5-1 and TRBJ2-3, with no clear D. Germline CDR1 reads SGHRS; CDR2 reads YFSETQ. The CDR3 is 13 amino acids. Trimming took off 1 base at V and 11 bases at J, with 14 bases between the two ends. The CDR3, as DNA: TGCGCCAGCAGCTTGTTAAGCCCCCGGAGGCAGTATTTT. Residues: CASSLLSPRRQYF.